The present T cell receptor (beta chain) was sequenced within a study of shared clonotypes between healthy human individuals. Donors, healthy HIV-negative adults, lacked recent acute infections or vaccinations. Naive CD4+ cells were CD45RA-selected; the remaining cells were memory. In the authors' workflow: Owing to the provision of junction-only sequences devoid of quality scores by immunoSEQ, filtering differed. The method was immunoSEQ multiplex PCR; TCRdb's version includes in-frame clones alone and lacks a portion of them. V and J calls and clone size are as listed in that table; D and trimming were resolved from the DNA. The table lists more than 1.2 million clones, approximately 98.5% of them singletons. V was shortened by 4 bases and J by 7 bases, with 10 bases between the two germline ends. The CDR3 loop spans 12 amino acids. Per the germline V gene, CDR1 is SGHNT and CDR2 is YENEEA.

The genes are TRBV11-3 and TRBJ1-1, with D maybe TRBD1 (5 bases). The specimen was naive CD4+ T cells sorted from blood. Subset indicated: CD45RA+ positively selected. This TCR came from a man younger than 45 in good health. CDR3: CASSSGEGEAFF. The CDR3 DNA sequence: TGTGCCAGCAGCTCGGGGGAGGGTGAAGCTTTCTTT. Full variable domain (outside the CDR3, taken from reference TRBV11-3 and TRBJ1-1): EAGVVQSPRYKIIEKKQPVAFWCNPISGHNTLYWYLQNLGQGPELLIRYENEEAVDDSQLPKDRFSAERLKGVDSTLKIQPAELGDSAVYLCASSSGEGEAFFGQGTRLTVV.